This TCR beta chain originates from a study of radiotherapy plus CTLA-4 blockade in lung cancer. The method was immunoSEQ multiplex PCR; TCRdb's version includes in-frame clones alone and lacks a portion of them. The sample has about 50,000 clones, almost 85% seen once. Study-level results: There was expansion of tumor-derived TCR clones in blood after radiotherapy plus ipilimumab.

On this clone itself: Its antigen is unknown.

With V trimmed by 4 bases and J by 5 bases, 6 bases remained unmatched. The CDR3 covers 15 residues. CDR1 MDHEN and CDR2 SYDVKM come from the germline V gene. The V gene is TRBV28, the J gene TRBJ1-4; TRBD1 agrees at 8 bases. This specimen consisted of peripheral blood, obtained from a patient treated with radiotherapy plus ipilimumab. The TCR originated in a human donor with non-small cell lung cancer whose response to radiotherapy plus ipilimumab could not be evaluated. CDR3 residues: CASSSSGQGNEKLFF. Here the CDR3 DNA reads TGTGCCAGCAGTTCGAGCGGACAGGGAAATGAAAAACTGTTTTTT. The full variable domain, completed using reference TRBV28 and TRBJ1-4, is DVKVTQSSRYLVKRTGEKVFLECVQDMDHENMFWYRQDPGLGLRLIYFSYDVKMKEKGDIPEGYSVSREKKERFSLILESASTNQTSMYLCASSSSGQGNEKLFFGSGTQLSVL.